Following are 24 T cell receptor beta chains from one sample sequenced in a study of T cells in localized non-small cell lung cancer. The data were produced by immunoSEQ multiplex PCR, yet TCRdb's version contains in-frame clones alone and is incomplete. This repertoire shows roughly 26,000 clones, about 85% found once; its top ten account for more than 9%. The sequencing here drew on peripheral blood, taken before any cancer treatment. The receptor set was obtained from a man aged 35-75 years with stage III squamous cell lung carcinoma.

The chain combines TRBV28 with TRBJ2-4; D is perhaps TRBD2 (5 bases). CDR1 and CDR2 (germline): MDHEN, SYDVKM. V was trimmed by 10 bases and J by 3 bases, leaving 13 bases between them. This CDR3 has 13 amino acids. This chain's CDR3 is CATDTSDKNIQYF. The CDR3 DNA follows: TGTGCCACCGACACTAGTGACAAAAACATTCAGTACTTC. The variable domain in full, with the rest retrieved from reference TRBV28 and TRBJ2-4, is DVKVTQSSRYLVKRTGEKVFLECVQDMDHENMFWYRQDPGLGLRLIYFSYDVKMKEKGDIPEGYSVSREKKERFSLILESASTNQTSMYLCATDTSDKNIQYFGAGTRLSVL.

DNA for the CDR3: TGCGCCAGCAGCCCGGACACCGTTGAAGCTTTCTTT. Its protein product is CASSPDTVEAFF. The rearrangement links TRBV5-1 to TRBJ1-1; D may be TRBD1 (5 bases). The CDR3 contains 12 residues. Germline loops: CDR1 SGHRS, CDR2 YFSETQ. V was cut by 4 bases and J by 7 bases, with 11 bases left in between.

The rearrangement links TRBV5-4 to TRBJ2-5; a weak D match, TRBD1 (6 bases). CDR1 is SGHNT, CDR2 YYREEE, per germline (reference sequence). The CDR3 consists of 15 residues. V lost 0 bases and J lost 5, with 14 bases in between. As DNA, the CDR3 is TGTGCCAGCAGCTTGGAACCAGGGGCGGGCGAGACCCAGTACTTC. As protein: CASSLEPGAGETQYF.

The chain joins TRBV7-9 to TRBJ1-1; D gene uncertain. This CDR3 has 14 amino acids. Trimming left V 1 base short and J 6 bases short, with 12 bases between. Germline CDR1 and CDR2: SEHNR and FQNEAQ (reference sequence). The CDR3 bases are TGTGCCAGCAGCTTAGAATGGAGGGCTTCTGAAGCTTTCTTT. Residues: CASSLEWRASEAFF.

About this clone: Other DNA sequences in the sample encode the same CDR3. The chain recombines TRBV29-1 with TRBJ2-2; weak D call: TRBD1 (6 bases). The CDR3 sequence is 15 residues long. V was clipped by 7 bases and J by 5 bases, with 20 bases between them. Germline V gene sequence: CDR1 SQVTM, CDR2 ANQGSEA. The DNA for the CDR3 is TGCAGCGGGGTAGGGGGTCAGGCAGGGACCGGGGAGCTGTTTTTT. Residues: CSGVGGQAGTGELFF.

V and J are TRBV7-8 and TRBJ2-4; D unclear. Germline V lookup: CDR1 SGHVS, CDR2 FQNEAQ. The CDR3 runs to 15 residues. Deletions cut 5 bases from V and 0 bases from J, with 11 bases between. This CDR3 reads CASSPGRLAKNIQYF. CDR3 sequence (DNA): TGTGCCAGCAGCCCTGGACGGCTAGCCAAAAACATTCAGTACTTC.

The sample holds a few counts of this clone. The J gene is TRBJ2-1, the V gene TRBV7-9; D remains ambiguous. V was shortened by 5 bases and J by 3 bases, with 11 bases between the two germline ends. The CDR3 extends over 14 amino acids. CDR1 and CDR2 from the germline V gene are SEHNR and FQNEAQ (reference sequence). The CDR3 reads CASSLGIGYNEQFF. In DNA, the CDR3 is TGTGCCAGCAGCCTGGGTATTGGCTACAATGAGCAGTTCTTC.

The gene calls are TRBV15 and TRBJ2-7; the match to TRBD2 covers 8 bases. After removal of 0 bases from V and 2 bases from J, the junction contained 3 bases not matched to a gene. Per the germline V gene, CDR1 is LNHNV and CDR2 is YYDKDF (reference sequence). The CDR3 loop spans 15 amino acids. The CDR3 nucleotides read TGTGCCACCAGCAGAGAAACTAGCGGTACCTACGAGCAGTACTTC. Translation gives CATSRETSGTYEQYF.

V and J are TRBV5-4 and TRBJ2-3; 7 bases map to TRBD1. The CDR3 length is 15 residues. V was clipped by 7 bases and J by 2 bases; unmatched bases: 10. CDR1 and CDR2 from the germline V gene are SGHNT and YYREEE (reference sequence). CDR3 in amino acids: CASHRDSFLTDTQYF. The DNA for the CDR3 is TGTGCCAGCCATCGGGACAGCTTTCTCACAGATACGCAGTATTTT. Supplemented by reference TRBV5-4 and TRBJ2-3, the full variable domain reads ETGVTQSPTHLIKTRGQQVTLRCSSQSGHNTVSWYQQALGQGPQFIFQYYREEENGRGNFPPRFSGLQFPNYSSELNVNALELDDSALYLCASHRDSFLTDTQYFGPGTRLTVL.

The sample holds one count of this clone. The same CDR3 also results from other DNA sequences found in this sample. The chain combines TRBV10-3 with TRBJ1-1; 7 bases agree with TRBD1. Trimming removed 0 bases from V and 8 bases from J; junction bases left unmatched: 3. Germline lookup yields CDR1 ENHRY and CDR2 SYGVKD. CDR3 size: 13 residues. CDR3: CAISESGQTEAFF. The CDR3 nucleotides are TGTGCCATCAGTGAGTCGGGACAGACCGAAGCTTTCTTT.

CDR3 bases: TGTGCCAGCAGCTCAGGGTTTGAGCAGTACTTC. Protein sequence: CASSSGFEQYF. The V gene is TRBV27, the J gene TRBJ2-7, with D tentatively TRBD1 (5 bases). The ends were cut back, 6 bases at V and 7 bases at J, with 10 bases in the middle. Germline CDR1 reads MNHEY; CDR2 reads SMNVEV (reference sequence). The CDR3 has 11 residues.

The CDR3 DNA is TGTGCCAGCAGTTATATGGGACGAGGGACTGAAGCTTTCTTT. Translation: CASSYMGRGTEAFF. The J gene is TRBJ1-1, the V gene TRBV6-5, with D perhaps TRBD1 (5 bases). Germline CDR1 MNHEY, CDR2 SVGAGI. Trimming pared 3 bases from V and 5 bases from J, leaving 13 bases between. The CDR3 contains 14 residues.

This clone is a singleton in its sample. The chain combines TRBV30 with TRBJ1-5; a possible D gene is TRBD1 (5 bases). CDR3 length: 13 residues. The germline CDR1 and CDR2 sequences are GTSNPN and SVGIG (reference sequence). Trimming cost V 3 bases and J 1 base, with 7 bases left between them. The CDR3 DNA reads TGTGCCTGGAGGCGGGACAGCAATCAGCCCCAGCATTTT. Translation: CAWRRDSNQPQHF.

V gene TRBV10-1 combines with J gene TRBJ2-1; no reliable D call. Per the germline V gene, CDR1 is WNHNN and CDR2 is SYGVQD (reference sequence). Between the trimmed V and J ends, which lost 5 bases and 7 bases, there was a span of 12 bases. This CDR3 has 13 amino acids. In nucleotides, the CDR3 is TGCGCCAGCAGTCAGGCCCTGGCGAATGAGCAGTTCTTC. Translated: CASSQALANEQFF.

This rearrangement joins TRBV13 to TRBJ2-1; no reliable D call. V dropped 8 bases and J dropped 9 bases, with 17 bases sitting between them. Germline CDR1 is PRHDT and CDR2 is FYEKMQ (reference sequence). This CDR3 is 13 amino acids long. The CDR3 loop reads CASRPPSGVEQFF. The CDR3 DNA follows: TGTGCCAGCCGACCACCCTCTGGGGTTGAGCAGTTCTTC.

V gene TRBV10-3 combines with J gene TRBJ2-1; 10 bases map to TRBD2. This CDR3 comprises 20 residues. The germline gives CDR1 ENHRY, CDR2 SYGVKD. With 9 bases clipped from V and 0 bases from J, the junction kept 20 bases outside the gene matches. The CDR3 here is CAISVPTGLAGASSYNEQFF. The CDR3 nucleotides are TGTGCCATATCAGTACCCACGGGCCTAGCGGGGGCTAGCTCCTACAATGAGCAGTTCTTC.

CDR3 sequence: CATSLQGAAGKLFF. The CDR3 nucleotides are TGTGCCACCAGCCTCCAGGGGGCTGCGGGAAAACTGTTTTTT. This chain joins TRBV15 and TRBJ1-4, with 8 bases lining up with TRBD1. The length of the CDR3 is 14 residues. CDR1 is LNHNV, CDR2 YYDKDF, per germline (reference sequence). J lost 10 bases, V lost 5 bases, and 9 bases had no gene match.

The V call is TRBV30, the J call TRBJ2-2; D uncertain. Trimming left V 1 base short and J 3 bases short, with 12 bases between. This CDR3 spans 15 amino acids. Germline assignment: CDR1 GTSNPN and CDR2 SVGIG (reference sequence). The CDR3 DNA is TGTGCCTGGAGTGCCTCGCTGCGGTACACCGGGGAGCTGTTTTTT. Amino acids: CAWSASLRYTGELFF.

V usage is TRBV4-1 and J usage is TRBJ1-1; D gene uncertain. The V gene lost 3 bases and the J gene lost 0 bases, with 8 bases spanning the gap. Germline V lookup: CDR1 MGHRA, CDR2 YSYEKL. This CDR3 is built from 14 residues. This CDR3 reads CASSHPSMNTEAFF. CDR3 coding DNA: TGCGCCAGCAGCCATCCCAGTATGAACACTGAAGCTTTCTTT.

This clone was seen only a few times. CDR3 region: CASNQGRPSGNTIYF. As DNA, the CDR3 is TGTGCCAGCAATCAGGGAAGGCCCTCTGGAAACACCATATATTTT. The V gene is TRBV2, the J gene TRBJ1-3, with D perhaps matching TRBD1 (5 bases). Trimming pared 7 bases from V and 0 bases from J, leaving 13 bases between. The CDR3 consists of 15 residues. Germline V gene lookup returns CDR1 SNHLY and CDR2 FYNNEI.

This sequence joins TRBV7-8 and TRBJ2-7, with 14 nucleotides matching TRBD2. V lost 5 bases and J lost 9; bases outside the gene matches: 9. The CDR3 is 15 amino acids. In germline, CDR1 is SGHVS, CDR2 FQNEAQ. The CDR3 here is CASSASGTSGGVQYV. Written as DNA, the CDR3 is TGTGCCAGCAGCGCCTCCGGGACTAGCGGGGGAGTGCAGTACGTC.

Remarks on this clone: Sequence at one end of the junction differs from germline and may be a read error. The rearrangement links TRBV10-3 to TRBJ2-2; the D gene is possibly TRBD2 (5 bases). The CDR3 extends over 11 amino acids. Germline CDR1 is ENHRY and CDR2 is SYGVKD. In DNA, the CDR3 is TGTGCCATCAGTGGCACCGGGGAGCTGCTTTTT. The encoded protein is CAISGTGELLF.

This clone showed up just a few times. V usage is TRBV7-8 and J usage is TRBJ1-4, with a possible D match to TRBD1 (6 bases). This CDR3 comprises 16 residues. Germline V gene sequence: CDR1 SGHVS, CDR2 FQNEAQ. V shed 5 bases and J shed 7 bases, with 20 bases lying between them. The CDR3 region has the DNA TGTGCCAGCAGCCACCCCGGGGGGGGGCGAAGTGAAAAACTGTTTTTT. Its translation is CASSHPGGGRSEKLFF.

The rearrangement uses TRBV18 and TRBJ2-5; D gene uncertain. V was pared by 3 bases and J by 7 bases, with 15 bases between. This CDR3 has 14 amino acids. Germline V gene lookup returns CDR1 KGHSH and CDR2 LQKENI. In nucleotides, the CDR3 is TGTGCCAGCTCACCGACCCGCGCAGGTGGGACCCAGTACTTC. It specifies CASSPTRAGGTQYF.